This T cell receptor (beta chain) was recovered during a study of blood T cells in healthy people across ages. Study results and limitations: Unsorted PBMCs prevented conclusive naive versus antigen-experienced comparison.

V dropped 1 base and J dropped 0; count of bases not matched to a gene: 2. Germline V CDR1 and CDR2: SGHRS, YFSETQ. The CDR3 has 16 residues. To note about this clonotype: The antigen remains undetermined.

Primed by a sample-barcoded 5' primer and a J-beta primer mix, a second PCR proceeded for roughly 7 to 12 cycles. Through a template-switch adaptor with 12 random nucleotides, each cDNA molecule received a tag. TCRdb passed the 5' RACE reads through MiXCR, listing each CDR3 protein once. The sample includes about 760,000 distinct CDR3 sequences, 20% to 25% of them seen just once. Healthy Caucasian individuals from Russia aged roughly 6 to 90 served as donors. These data were also reused for a study on T cells of mothers and their children. That source adds: Overlap ran slightly, non-significantly higher for related than unrelated mother-child pairs.

The chain has TRBV5-1 and TRBJ2-1; 9 bases line up with TRBD2. The sequenced sample was blood. This clonotype originated in a boy younger than 18 in good health. CDR3 amino acids: CASSLISGSSYNEQFF. For the CDR3, the DNA is TGCGCCAGCAGCTTGATTAGCGGGAGCTCCTACAATGAGCAGTTCTTC.